The T cell receptor beta chain under discussion was sequenced for a study of cytomegalovirus exposure and HLA in healthy donors. The PCR was carried out with 60 Vbeta primers and 13 Jbeta primers. Sequenced by immunoSEQ multiplex PCR; TCRdb stores in-frame clones only, minus some. The sample lists about 170,000 clones, 79% occurring once. Per the germline V gene, CDR1 is MNHEY and CDR2 is SVGAGI. The CDR3 is 13 amino acids. V dropped 4 bases and J dropped 5 bases, with 9 bases sitting between them. Material for sequencing was PBMCs. This TCR derives from a woman aged 50 to 65 in good health and CMV-seronegative. The chain carries TRBV6-5 and TRBJ1-5; D may be TRBD1 (6 bases). CDR3 nucleotides: TGTGCCAGCAGTTTAAACAGGGATCAGCCCCAGCATTTT. Translated: CASSLNRDQPQHF.